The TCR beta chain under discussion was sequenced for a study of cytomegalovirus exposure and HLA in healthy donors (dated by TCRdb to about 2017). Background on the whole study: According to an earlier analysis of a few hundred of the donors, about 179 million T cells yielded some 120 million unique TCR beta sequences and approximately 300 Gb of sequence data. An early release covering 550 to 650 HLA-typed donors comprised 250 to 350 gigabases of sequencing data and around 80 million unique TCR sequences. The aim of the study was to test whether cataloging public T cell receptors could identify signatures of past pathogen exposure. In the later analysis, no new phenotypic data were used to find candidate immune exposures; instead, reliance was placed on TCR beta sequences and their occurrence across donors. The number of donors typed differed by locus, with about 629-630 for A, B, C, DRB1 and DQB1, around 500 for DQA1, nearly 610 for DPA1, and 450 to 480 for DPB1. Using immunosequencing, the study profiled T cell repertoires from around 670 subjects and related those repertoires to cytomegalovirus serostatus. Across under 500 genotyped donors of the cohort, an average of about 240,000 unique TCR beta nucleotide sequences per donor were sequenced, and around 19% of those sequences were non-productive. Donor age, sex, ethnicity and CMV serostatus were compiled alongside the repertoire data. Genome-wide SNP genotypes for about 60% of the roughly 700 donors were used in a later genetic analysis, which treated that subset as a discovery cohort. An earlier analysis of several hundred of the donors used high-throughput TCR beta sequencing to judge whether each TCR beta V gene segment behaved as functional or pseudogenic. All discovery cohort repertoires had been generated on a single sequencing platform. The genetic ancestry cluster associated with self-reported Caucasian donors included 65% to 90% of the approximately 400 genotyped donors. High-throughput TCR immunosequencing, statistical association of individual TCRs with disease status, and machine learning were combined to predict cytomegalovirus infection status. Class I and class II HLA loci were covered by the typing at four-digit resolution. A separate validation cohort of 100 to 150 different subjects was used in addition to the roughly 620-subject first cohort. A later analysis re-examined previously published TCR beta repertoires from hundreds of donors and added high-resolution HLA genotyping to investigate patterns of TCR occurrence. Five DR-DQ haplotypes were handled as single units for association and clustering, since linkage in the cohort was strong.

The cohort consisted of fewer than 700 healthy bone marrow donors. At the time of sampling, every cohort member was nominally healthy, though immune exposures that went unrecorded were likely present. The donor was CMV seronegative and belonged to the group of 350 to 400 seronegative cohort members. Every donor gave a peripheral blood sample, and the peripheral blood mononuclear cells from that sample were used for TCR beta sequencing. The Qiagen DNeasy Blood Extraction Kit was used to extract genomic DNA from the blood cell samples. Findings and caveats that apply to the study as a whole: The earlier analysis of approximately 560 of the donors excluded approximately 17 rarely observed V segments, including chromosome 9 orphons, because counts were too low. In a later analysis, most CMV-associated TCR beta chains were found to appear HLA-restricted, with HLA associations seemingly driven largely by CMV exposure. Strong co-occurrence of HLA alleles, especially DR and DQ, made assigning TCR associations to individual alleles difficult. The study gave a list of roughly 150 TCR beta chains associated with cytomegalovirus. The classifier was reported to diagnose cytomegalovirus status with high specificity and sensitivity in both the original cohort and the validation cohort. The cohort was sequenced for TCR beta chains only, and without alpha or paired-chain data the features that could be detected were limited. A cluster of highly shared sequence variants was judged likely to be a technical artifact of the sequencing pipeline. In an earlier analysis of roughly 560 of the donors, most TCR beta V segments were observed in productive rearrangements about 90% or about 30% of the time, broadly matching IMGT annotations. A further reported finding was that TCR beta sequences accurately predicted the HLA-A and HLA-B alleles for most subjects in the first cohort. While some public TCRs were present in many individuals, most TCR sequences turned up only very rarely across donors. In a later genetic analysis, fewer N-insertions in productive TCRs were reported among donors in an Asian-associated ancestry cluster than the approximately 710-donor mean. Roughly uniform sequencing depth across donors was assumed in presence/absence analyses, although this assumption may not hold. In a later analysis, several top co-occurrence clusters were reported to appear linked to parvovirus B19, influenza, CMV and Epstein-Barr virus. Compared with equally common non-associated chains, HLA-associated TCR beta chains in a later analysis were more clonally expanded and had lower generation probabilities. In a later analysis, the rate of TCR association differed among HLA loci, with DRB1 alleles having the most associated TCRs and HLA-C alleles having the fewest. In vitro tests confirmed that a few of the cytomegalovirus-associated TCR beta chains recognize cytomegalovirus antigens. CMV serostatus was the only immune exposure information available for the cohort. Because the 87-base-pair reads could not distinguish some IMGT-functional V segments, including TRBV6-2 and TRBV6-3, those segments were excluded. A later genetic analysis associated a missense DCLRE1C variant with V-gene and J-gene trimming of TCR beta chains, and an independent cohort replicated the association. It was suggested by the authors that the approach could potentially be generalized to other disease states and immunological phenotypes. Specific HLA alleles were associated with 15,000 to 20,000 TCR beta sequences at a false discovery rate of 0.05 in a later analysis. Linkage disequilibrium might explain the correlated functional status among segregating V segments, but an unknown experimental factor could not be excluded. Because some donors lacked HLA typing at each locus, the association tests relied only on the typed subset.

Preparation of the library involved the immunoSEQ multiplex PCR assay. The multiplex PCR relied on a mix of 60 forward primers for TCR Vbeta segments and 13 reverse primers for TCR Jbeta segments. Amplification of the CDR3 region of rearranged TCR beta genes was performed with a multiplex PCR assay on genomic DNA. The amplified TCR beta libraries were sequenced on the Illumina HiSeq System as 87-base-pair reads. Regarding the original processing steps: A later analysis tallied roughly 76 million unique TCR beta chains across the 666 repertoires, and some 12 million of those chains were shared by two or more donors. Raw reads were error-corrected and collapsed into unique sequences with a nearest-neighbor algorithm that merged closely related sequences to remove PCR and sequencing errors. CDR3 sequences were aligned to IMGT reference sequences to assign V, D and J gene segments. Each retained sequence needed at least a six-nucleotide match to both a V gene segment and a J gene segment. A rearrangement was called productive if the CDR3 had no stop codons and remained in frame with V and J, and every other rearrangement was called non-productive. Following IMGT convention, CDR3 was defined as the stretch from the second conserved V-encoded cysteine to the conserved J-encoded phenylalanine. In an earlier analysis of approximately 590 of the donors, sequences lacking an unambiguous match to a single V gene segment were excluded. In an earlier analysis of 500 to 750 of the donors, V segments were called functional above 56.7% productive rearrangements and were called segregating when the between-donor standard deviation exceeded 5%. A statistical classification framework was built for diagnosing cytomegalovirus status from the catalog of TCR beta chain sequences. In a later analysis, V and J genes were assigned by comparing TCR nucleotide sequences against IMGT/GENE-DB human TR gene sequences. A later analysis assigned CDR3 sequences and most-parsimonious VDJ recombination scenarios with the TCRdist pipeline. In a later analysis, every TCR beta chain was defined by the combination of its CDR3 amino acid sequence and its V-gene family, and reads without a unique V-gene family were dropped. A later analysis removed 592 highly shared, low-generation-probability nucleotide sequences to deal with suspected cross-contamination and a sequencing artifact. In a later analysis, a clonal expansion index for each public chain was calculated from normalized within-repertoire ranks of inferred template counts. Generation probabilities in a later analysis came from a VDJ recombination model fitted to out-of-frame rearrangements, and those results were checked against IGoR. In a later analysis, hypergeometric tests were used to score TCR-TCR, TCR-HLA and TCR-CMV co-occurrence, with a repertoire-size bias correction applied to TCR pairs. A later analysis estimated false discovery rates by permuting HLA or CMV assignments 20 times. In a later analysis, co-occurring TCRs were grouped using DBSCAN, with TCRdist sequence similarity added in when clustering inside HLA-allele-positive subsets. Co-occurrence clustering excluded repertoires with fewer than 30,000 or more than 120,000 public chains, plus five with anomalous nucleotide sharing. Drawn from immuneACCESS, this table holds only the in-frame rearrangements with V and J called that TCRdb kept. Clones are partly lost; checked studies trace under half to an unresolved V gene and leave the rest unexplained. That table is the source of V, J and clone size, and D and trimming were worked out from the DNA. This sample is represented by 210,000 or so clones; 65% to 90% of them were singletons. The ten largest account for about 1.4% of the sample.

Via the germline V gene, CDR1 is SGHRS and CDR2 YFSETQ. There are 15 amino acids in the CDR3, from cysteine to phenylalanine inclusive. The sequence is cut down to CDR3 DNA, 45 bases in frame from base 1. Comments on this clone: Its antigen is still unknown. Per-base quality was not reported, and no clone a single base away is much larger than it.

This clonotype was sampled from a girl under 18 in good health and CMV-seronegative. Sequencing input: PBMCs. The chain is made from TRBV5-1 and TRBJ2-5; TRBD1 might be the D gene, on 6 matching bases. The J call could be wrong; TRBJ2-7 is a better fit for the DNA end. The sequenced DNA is TGCGCCAGCAGCTTGTTTGCAGGGGCGACCTACGAGCAGTACTTC. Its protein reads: CASSLFAGATYEQYF.